A selection of T cell receptor beta chains follows, all from one sample in a study of PD-1 blockade in classical Hodgkin lymphoma. Generated by immunoSEQ multiplex PCR, the TCRdb table keeps only in-frame clones and is missing some. The sample records about 62,000 clones, approximately 90% being singletons. Sequences were derived from peripheral blood mononuclear cells (PBMCs), sampled at baseline. The receptor set was obtained from a human donor with classical Hodgkin lymphoma. Both conserved end residues are part of each CDR3. Each record gives: clone size, D gene, V gene, J gene, CDR3 DNA, CDR3 protein. D genes are given only for firm matches. Rows may omit the clone size; those that give it use once, few, many or a size class.

>.|.|TRBV5-1|TRBJ2-7
TGCGCCAGCAGCGAGAGGAGCTCCTACGAGCAGTACTTC
CASSERSSYEQYF
>.|.|TRBV7-2|TRBJ2-7
TGTGCCAGCAGCTTAGCAGGCTTGAACGAGCAGTACTTC
CASSLAGLNEQYF
>.|TRBD1|TRBV30|TRBJ2-1
TGTGCCTGGGTTGGGAGGACAGGGATCTACAATGAGCAGTTCTTC
CAWVGRTGIYNEQFF
>.|.|TRBV7-2|TRBJ1-5
TGTGCCAGCAGGAATGACTGGGCCGTCCCTGATCAGCCCCAGCATTTT
CASRNDWAVPDQPQHF
>.|.|TRBV27|TRBJ2-7
TGTGCCAGCAGTTCCGGGATCCTAAGCTCCTACGAGCAGTACTTC
CASSSGILSSYEQYF
>.|.|TRBV6-5|TRBJ1-5
TGTGCCAGCAGTCCCCTTGGAACTAGCAATCAGCCCCAGCATTTT
CASSPLGTSNQPQHF
>.|.|TRBV7-2|TRBJ1-6
TGTGCCAGCAGCTTATCTCTGGGGTATTTGGATTCACCCCTCCACTTT
CASSLSLGYLDSPLHF
>once|TRBD1|TRBV9|TRBJ2-7
TGTGCCAGCAGCGGCGGACAGGGGGAGCAGTACTTC
CASSGGQGEQYF
>few|.|TRBV5-6|TRBJ1-5
TGTGCCAGCAGCTTGCATAGCAATCAGCCCCAGCATTTT
CASSLHSNQPQHF
>.|TRBD2|TRBV13|TRBJ2-1
TGTGCCAGCAGCTCTACTAGCGGGGGTATCAATGAGCAGTTCTTC
CASSSTSGGINEQFF
>few|TRBD1|TRBV19|TRBJ2-7
TGTGCCAGTACCCCAGAGGGGGCGAGGGAGCAGTACTTC
CASTPEGAREQYF
>once|.|TRBV7-2|TRBJ1-3
TGTGCCAGCAGCTTAGACCGGGGACTCTATCAAGGAAACACCATATATTTT
CASSLDRGLYQGNTIYF
>.|TRBD1|TRBV2|TRBJ1-2
TGTGCCAGCAGTATTGGGACAGCAGATGGCTACACCTTC
CASSIGTADGYTF
>.|TRBD2|TRBV15|TRBJ2-1
TGTGCCACCAGCAGCTATTTCCCTGGGACTAGCGGGCCTGAGCAGTTCTTC
CATSSYFPGTSGPEQFF
>.|.|TRBV30|TRBJ2-2
TGTGCCTGGAGTGTGCAGATCACCGGGGAGCTGTTTTTT
CAWSVQITGELFF
>once|.|TRBV9|TRBJ2-5
TGTGCCAGCAGCGTAGGTCTACAGGCGATAGGGGGCCAGTACTTC
CASSVGLQAIGGQYF
>.|.|TRBV21-1|TRBJ1-1
TGTGCCAGCAGCAAAGGGTGTCGGATCGCTAACACTGAAGCTTTCTTT
CASSKGCRIANTEAFF
>.|.|TRBV7-9|TRBJ1-1
TGTGCCATCAAACAGGGTGGCGATCCAATGAACACTGAAGCTTTCTTT
CAIKQGGDPMNTEAFF
>.|.|TRBV2|TRBJ2-7
TGTGCCAGCATGGGACTCTCGAGCTCCTACGAGCAGTACTTC
CASMGLSSSYEQYF
>.|TRBD2|TRBV7-6|TRBJ2-1
TGTGCCAGCAGCTTAGTTGGGGCAGCTCAGCGGGGGGCCAGGAGCTCCTACAATGAGCAGTTCTTC
CASSLVGAAQRGARSSYNEQFF
>.|.|TRBV7-9|TRBJ2-1
TGTGCCAGCAGCCTCAATTACAATGAGCAGTTCTTC
CASSLNYNEQFF
>.|TRBD1|TRBV2|TRBJ1-5
TGTGCCAGCAGCGGACAGGGGGTATATCAGCCCCAGCATTTT
CASSGQGVYQPQHF
>.|TRBD2|TRBV2|TRBJ2-3
TGTGCCGGAACTAGCGGCTACACAGATACGCAGTATTTT
CAGTSGYTDTQYF
>.|.|TRBV10-3|TRBJ2-6
TGTGCCATCAGTGAGGGTTTCGCACTCTCTGGGGCCAACGTCCTGACTTTC
CAISEGFALSGANVLTF
>.|TRBD2|TRBV2|TRBJ2-3
TGTGCCAGCAGTGAAGGAGCGGGGAGCACAGATACGCAGTATTTT
CASSEGAGSTDTQYF
>.|.|TRBV9|TRBJ1-1
TGTGCCAGCAGCGTAGGAGGAGCGGCCCCAGCTTTCTTT
CASSVGGAAPAFF
>.|.|TRBV5-6|TRBJ2-3
TGTGCCAGCAGCTTGTTCACGGGCACAGATACGCAGTATTTT
CASSLFTGTDTQYF
>.|.|TRBV28|TRBJ1-2
TGTGCCAGCAACAACAGGGAGGGATTCATCTATGGCTACACCTTC
CASNNREGFIYGYTF
>.|.|TRBV19|TRBJ2-6
TGTGCCAGCTCAGACAGTGCTGGGGCCAACGTCCTGACTTTC
CASSDSAGANVLTF
>.|.|TRBV4-3|TRBJ1-1
TGCGCCAGCAGCCGATCCTTTTCTGCTGAAGCTTTCTTT
CASSRSFSAEAFF
>.|.|TRBV9|TRBJ2-3
TGTGCCAGCAGCGGGCACACAGATACGCAGTATTTT
CASSGHTDTQYF
>.|.|TRBV15|TRBJ1-5
TGTGCCACCAGCAGAGATAGTTTCACTAGCAATCAGCCCCAGCATTTT
CATSRDSFTSNQPQHF
>.|.|TRBV5-1|TRBJ2-5
TGCGCCAGCAGCCGGGACTACCAAGAGACCCAGTACTTC
CASSRDYQETQYF
>.|.|TRBV14|TRBJ2-7
TGTGCCAGCAGCCAAGATTACTACGAGCAGTACTTC
CASSQDYYEQYF
>.|.|TRBV4-3|TRBJ2-7
TGCGCCAGCAGCCAAGATGCGGGTTACGAGCAGTACTTC
CASSQDAGYEQYF
>.|TRBD2|TRBV4-3|TRBJ2-1
TGCGCCAGCAGCCCAGGGACTAGCCCCTACAATGAGCAGTTCTTC
CASSPGTSPYNEQFF
>.|TRBD2|TRBV19|TRBJ2-1
TGTGCCAGTAGTATGGCTTTTTCCGGGGGGGCTTATGAGCAGTTCTTC
CASSMAFSGGAYEQFF
>.|TRBD2|TRBV7-2|TRBJ2-7
TGTGCCAGCAGCTGGGAAGCGGGGGGAAGCTCCTACGAGCAGTACTTC
CASSWEAGGSSYEQYF
>.|.|TRBV6-5|TRBJ1-1
TGTGCCAGCAGTTCGACACACACTGAAGCTTTCTTT
CASSSTHTEAFF
>.|.|TRBV5-1|TRBJ2-3
TGCGCCAGCAGCCCCCTCGTCGCGGACACAGATACGCAGTATTTT
CASSPLVADTDTQYF
>few|.|TRBV6-1|TRBJ1-2
TGTGCCAGCAGGCCGAGTTATGGCTACACCTTC
CASRPSYGYTF
>.|TRBD2|TRBV15|TRBJ2-4
TGTGCCACCAGCAGAGCCAGGACTAGCGGGCATACAAGGGGCATTCAGTACTTC
CATSRARTSGHTRGIQYF
>once|TRBD2|TRBV18|TRBJ2-1
TGTGCCAGCTCACCGCGGACTAGCGGGGGCTACAATGAGCAGTTCTTC
CASSPRTSGGYNEQFF
>few|.|TRBV18|TRBJ1-5
TGTGCCAGCTCCCCGCGGACGGATAGCAATCAGCCCCAGCATTTT
CASSPRTDSNQPQHF
>.|.|TRBV5-1|TRBJ1-1
TGCGCCAGCAGCTTGGGGACCGGGGCTCTCACTGAAGCTTTCTTT
CASSLGTGALTEAFF
>.|.|TRBV28|TRBJ1-2
TGTGCCACCGTCCAAGAGGGTGGCTACACCTTC
CATVQEGGYTF
>.|.|TRBV5-4|TRBJ1-1
TGTGCCAGCAGCTTGGGGTTGACGGCTTCGAGCACTGAAGCTTTCTTT
CASSLGLTASSTEAFF
>once|.|TRBV9|TRBJ2-2
TGTGCCAGCAGCGGCACCGGGGAGCTGTTTTTT
CASSGTGELFF
>.|.|TRBV27|TRBJ2-1
TGTGCCAGTAGTCGGGGCAATGAGCAGTTCTTC
CASSRGNEQFF
>.|.|TRBV6-5|TRBJ1-1
TGTGCCAGCGGGGAGAACACTGAAGCTTTCTTT
CASGENTEAFF
>.|.|TRBV29-1|TRBJ2-3
TGCAGCGTTGTTATCGATACGCAGTATTTT
CSVVIDTQYF
>once|.|TRBV4-1|TRBJ2-1
TGCGCCAGCAGCCAGGACAGCGATAACCAAATACTAAGCTCCTACAATGAGCAGTTCTTC
CASSQDSDNQILSSYNEQFF
>.|.|TRBV5-4|TRBJ2-7
TGTGCCAGCAGCATTACGGTGGCGGACTACGAGCAGTACTTC
CASSITVADYEQYF
>.|.|TRBV6-5|TRBJ2-7
TGTGCCAGCAGTTACTCGAAGGACGAGCAGTACTTC
CASSYSKDEQYF
>.|TRBD1|TRBV9|TRBJ2-2
TGTGCCAGCAGCGTAGTCCCAGGGGGCACCGGGGAGCTGTTTTTT
CASSVVPGGTGELFF
>.|TRBD1|TRBV19|TRBJ1-1
TGTGCCAGTGGCGACAGGGAGTTGTGGGAAGCTTTCTTT
CASGDRELWEAFF
>.|.|TRBV30|TRBJ1-6
TGTGCCTGGGCCGAGTCGGATAATTCACCCCTCCACTTT
CAWAESDNSPLHF
>once|TRBD1|TRBV19|TRBJ1-1
TGTGCCAGTAGCAGCCTACACACAGGGGGTCCTGAAGCTTTCTTT
CASSSLHTGGPEAFF
>.|.|TRBV6-5|TRBJ1-3
TGTGCCAGCAGGCCGGGTCGCCAAAGGGGAAACACCATATATTTT
CASRPGRQRGNTIYF
>.|.|TRBV4-3|TRBJ2-1
TGCGCCAGCAGCCAAGAGGGCAGGGAAGGCAATGAGCAGTTCTTC
CASSQEGREGNEQFF